The T cell receptor (beta chain) under discussion was sequenced for a study of blood T cell repertoires in COVID-19. Study-wide background: Donors in the United States, Italy and Spain gave samples during acute or convalescent COVID-19. T cells, B-cell-depleted T cells, or PBMCs supplied cDNA or gDNA.

Germline V lookup: CDR1 MNHNS, CDR2 SASEGT. The CDR3 loop spans 16 amino acids. The V and J ends lost 3 bases and 2 bases respectively, with 14 bases between them. Authors' analysis steps: For nucleated cells, counts were estimated from reference gene primer amplification. The table came from immunoSEQ multiplex PCR; TCRdb's copy has only in-frame clones and leaves some out. D and trimming come from the DNA, and the V and J calls and clone size come from that table. The profile shows fewer than 60,000 clones, more than 90% of them singletons. V is TRBV6-1 and J is TRBJ2-1; tentatively, D is TRBD2 (6 bases). This sequence was found in a human donor in a cohort sampled during active COVID-19. The sequenced sample consisted of peripheral blood. The DNA of the CDR3 is TGTGCCAGCAGTGATTTCTTGCGGAGGGCCTACAATGAGCAGTTCTTC. Translated: CASSDFLRRAYNEQFF.